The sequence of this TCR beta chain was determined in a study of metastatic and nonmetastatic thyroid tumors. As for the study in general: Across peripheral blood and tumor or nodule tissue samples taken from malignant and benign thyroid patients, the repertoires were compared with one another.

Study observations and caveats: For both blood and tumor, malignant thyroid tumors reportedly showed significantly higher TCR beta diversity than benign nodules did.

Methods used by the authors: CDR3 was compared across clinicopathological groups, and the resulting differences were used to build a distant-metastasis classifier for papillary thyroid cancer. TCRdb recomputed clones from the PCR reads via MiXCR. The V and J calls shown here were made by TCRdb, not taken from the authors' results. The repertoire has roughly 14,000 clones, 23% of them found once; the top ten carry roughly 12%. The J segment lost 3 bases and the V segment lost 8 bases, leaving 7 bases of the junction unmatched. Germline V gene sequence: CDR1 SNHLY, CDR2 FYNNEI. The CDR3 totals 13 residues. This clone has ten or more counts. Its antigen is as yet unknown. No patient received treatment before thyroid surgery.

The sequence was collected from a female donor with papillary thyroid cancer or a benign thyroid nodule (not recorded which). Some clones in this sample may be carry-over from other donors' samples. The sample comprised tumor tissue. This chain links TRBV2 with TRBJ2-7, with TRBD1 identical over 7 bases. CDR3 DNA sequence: TGTGCCAGCTTTGAGACAGGGAGCTACGAGCAGTACTTC. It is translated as CASFETGSYEQYF.